One and the same sample provided the 23 T cell receptor beta chains below, sequenced in a study of CD8 T cells in ankylosing spondylitis. Study conclusions and caveats: A TCR beta motif of eight highly homologous variants appeared characteristic of ankylosing spondylitis blood.

Antigen specificity for these receptors is unknown. TCRdb re-called the 5' RACE reads through MiXCR, storing one row per CDR3 protein. Of about 450,000 distinct CDR3 sequences listed, about 25% are singletons. Specimen: blood, either unsorted or a sorted T cell fraction (not recorded which). Receptor source: a male donor with ankylosing spondylitis.

This clonotype was counted a few times. J is TRBJ2-2 and V is TRBV4-2, with D perhaps TRBD1 (5 bases). V lost 0 bases and J lost 13, with 21 bases in between. The CDR3 is made up of 16 amino acids. Germline V gene sequence: CDR1 LGHNA, CDR2 YNFKEQ. This chain's CDR3 is CASSQEERVAARGLFF. CDR3 coding DNA: TGTGCCAGCAGCCAAGAGGAGAGAGTAGCAGCTAGGGGGCTGTTTTTT.

This chain joins TRBV5-1 and TRBJ2-1; TRBD1 aligns across 8 bases. The CDR3 spans 17 residues. The J segment lost 3 bases and the V segment lost 4 bases, leaving 12 bases of the junction unmatched. From germline, CDR1 is SGHRS and CDR2 YFSETQ. CDR3 loop: CASSRTKTGDHYNEQFF. The CDR3 coding sequence is TGCGCCAGCAGCAGAACTAAGACAGGGGACCACTACAATGAGCAGTTCTTC.

This clonotype showed up many times. V and J are TRBV24-1 and TRBJ2-1, with a weak D call TRBD1 (6 bases). This CDR3 comprises 13 residues. Deletions cut 6 bases from V and 9 bases from J, with 14 bases between. CDR1 KGHDR and CDR2 SFDVKD come from the germline V gene. The CDR3 is CATSLTRGTEQFF. CDR3 in DNA: TGTGCCACCAGTTTGACCAGGGGAACTGAGCAGTTCTTC.

This clonotype was counted many times. The genes are TRBV20-1 and TRBJ2-1, with 13 bases aligning to TRBD2. The CDR3 loop spans 15 amino acids. V gave up 5 bases and J gave up 13 bases; unmatched junction bases: 14. Germline-derived CDR1 and CDR2 are DFQATT and SNEGSKA (reference sequence). CDR3 nucleotides: TGCAGTGCTCCCCATACCGGGACTAGCGGGATGTCCCAGTTCTTC. Encoded protein: CSAPHTGTSGMSQFF.

In its sample, this clonotype was seen a few times. The chain employs TRBV7-9 and TRBJ1-6; D unresolved. The CDR3 length is 15 residues. V was pared by 3 bases and J by 7 bases, with 13 bases between. Germline V gives CDR1 SEHNR, CDR2 FQNEAQ (reference sequence). CDR3 amino acids: CASSFGAAPNSPLHF. CDR3 DNA sequence: TGTGCCAGCAGCTTTGGAGCAGCCCCCAATTCACCCCTCCACTTT.

The sample holds many counts of this clonotype. The CDR3 region is CASSSDGTGNIQYF. In DNA, the CDR3 is TGCGCCAGCAGCTCAGACGGGACAGGGAACATTCAGTACTTC. The chain has TRBV5-1 and TRBJ2-4, with TRBD1 matching over 9 bases. Losses at the gene ends were 3 bases for V and 7 bases for J; bases not matched to a gene: 5. The CDR3 length is 14 residues. The germline CDR1 and CDR2 sequences are SGHRS and YFSETQ.

This sequence joins TRBV20-1 and TRBJ2-5, with TRBD2 identical over 8 bases. With 6 bases clipped from V and 5 bases from J, the junction kept 14 bases outside the gene matches. Germline CDR1 reads DFQATT; CDR2 reads SNEGSKA (reference sequence). The CDR3 contains 15 residues. CDR3 sequence: CSAPVPQREYETQYF. Written as DNA, the CDR3 is TGCAGTGCCCCAGTTCCCCAGCGGGAGTACGAGACCCAGTACTTC.

The chain couples TRBV6-1 to TRBJ1-4; D not resolved. Germline CDR1 and CDR2: MNHNS and SASEGT. V was cut by 3 bases and J by 7 bases, with 6 bases left in between. The CDR3 has 12 residues. The CDR3 spells CASSDLSEKLFF. CDR3 coding DNA: TGTGCCAGCAGTGATTTATCTGAAAAACTGTTTTTT.

The J gene is TRBJ2-1, the V gene TRBV24-1; no firm D call. The CDR3 length is 14 residues. Trimming removed 1 base from V and 4 bases from J, with 7 bases in between. Germline-derived CDR1 and CDR2 are KGHDR and SFDVKD. The CDR3 region is CATSDFSTYNEQFF. The CDR3 DNA sequence: TGTGCCACCAGTGATTTCTCCACTTACAATGAGCAGTTCTTC.

This sequence joins TRBV5-4 and TRBJ2-2; the match to TRBD2 covers 9 bases. The germline V gene has CDR1 SGHNT and CDR2 YYREEE (reference sequence). With 4 bases clipped from V and 6 bases from J, the junction kept 10 bases outside the gene matches. There are 16 residues in the CDR3. The CDR3 loop is CASSPPVSGGPGELFF. The CDR3 DNA is TGTGCCAGCAGCCCTCCGGTTAGCGGGGGCCCCGGGGAGCTGTTTTTT.

This clonotype came up a few times. The chain's CDR3 is CSARGRGTGGDTQYF. DNA of the CDR3: TGCAGTGCTAGAGGACGGGGTACCGGAGGCGATACGCAGTATTTT. The rearrangement links TRBV20-1 to TRBJ2-3, with D perhaps matching TRBD2 (5 bases). Germline CDR1 reads DFQATT; CDR2 reads SNEGSKA (reference sequence). The CDR3 has 15 amino acids. Trimming took off 1 base at V and 6 bases at J, with 17 bases between the two ends.

This clonotype was observed a handful of times. This chain connects TRBV4-1 to TRBJ2-5, with 9 positions matching TRBD1. Germline V gene sequence: CDR1 MGHRA, CDR2 YSYEKL. V shed 4 bases and J 9 bases; nucleotides not matched to a gene: 15. The CDR3 is made up of 16 amino acids. The CDR3 loop is CASSLYTRTGEVPQYF. DNA for the CDR3: TGCGCCAGCAGCCTCTACACTAGGACAGGGGAGGTTCCCCAGTACTTC.

This chain joins TRBV7-2 and TRBJ1-2; D gene unclear. The CDR3 contains 13 residues. In germline, CDR1 is SGHTA, CDR2 FQGNSA. Trimming took off 0 bases at V and 6 bases at J, with 8 bases between the two ends. CDR3 protein: CASSLARQNGYTF. The CDR3 region has the DNA TGTGCCAGCAGCTTAGCGCGGCAGAATGGCTACACCTTC.

The sample holds a few counts of this clonotype. This sequence joins TRBV12-3 or TRBV12-4 and TRBJ2-7; D ambiguous. Deletions cut 5 bases from V and 0 bases from J, with 14 bases between. This CDR3 is 15 amino acids long. This CDR3 reads CASSPSVLSSYEQYF. The CDR3 coding sequence is TGTGCCAGCAGTCCCAGCGTGTTAAGCTCCTACGAGCAGTACTTC.

The gene calls are TRBV10-3 and TRBJ2-7; maybe TRBD2 (6 bases). The CDR3 runs to 13 residues. Germline assignment: CDR1 ENHRY and CDR2 SYGVKD. V was pared by 3 bases and J by 3 bases, with 9 bases between. CDR3 sequence reads: CAISESGVYEQYF. The CDR3 DNA reads as TGTGCCATCAGTGAATCGGGAGTCTACGAGCAGTACTTC.

The table lists this clonotype with a few counts. The chain employs TRBV5-5 and TRBJ2-1, with D perhaps matching TRBD2 (6 bases). The CDR3 covers 15 residues. Trimming pared 0 bases from V and 2 bases from J, leaving 9 bases between. The germline gives CDR1 SGHKS, CDR2 YYEKEE (reference sequence). CDR3: CASSLGGEPYNEQFF. The CDR3, as DNA: TGTGCCAGCAGCTTGGGGGGGGAACCCTACAATGAGCAGTTCTTC.

The rearrangement uses TRBV29-1 and TRBJ2-1; 9 nucleotides match TRBD1. The CDR3 is 14 amino acids. The V and J ends lost 6 bases and 7 bases, in that order; junction bases with no gene match: 10. From germline, CDR1 is SQVTM and CDR2 ANQGSEA. This CDR3 is CSVRWGQGGNEQFF. In nucleotides, the CDR3 is TGCAGCGTCCGCTGGGGACAGGGCGGGAATGAGCAGTTCTTC.

J is TRBJ2-1 and V is TRBV7-9, with TRBD2 matching over 10 bases. Germline values: CDR1 SEHNR, CDR2 FQNEAQ (reference sequence). Trimming removed 5 bases from V and 1 base from J; junction bases left unmatched: 5. This CDR3 is built from 16 residues. The CDR3 protein is CASSLWTSGSYNEQFF. The CDR3 DNA reads as TGTGCCAGCAGCCTTTGGACTAGCGGATCCTACAATGAGCAGTTCTTC.

This clonotype was counted between two and nine times. V and J are TRBV3-1 and TRBJ2-7, with 11 bases fitting TRBD2. Germline V lookup: CDR1 LGHDT, CDR2 YNNKEL (reference sequence). Trimming took 1 base from V and 4 from J; bases not matched to a gene: 0. The CDR3 loop spans 14 amino acids. CDR3 residues: CASSQVAGGYEQYV. The CDR3 coding sequence is TGTGCCAGCAGCCAAGTAGCGGGAGGGTACGAGCAGTACGTC.

This clonotype was seen a handful of times. V and J are TRBV7-9 and TRBJ2-6; unclear D gene. V was cut by 7 bases and J by 0 bases, with 13 bases left in between. The CDR3 sequence is 16 residues long. Germline CDR1 SEHNR, CDR2 FQNEAQ (reference sequence). The DNA of the CDR3 is TGTGCCAGCACCCCTCAGGCCTACTCTGGGGCCAACGTCCTGACTTTC. This gives the protein CASTPQAYSGANVLTF.

This clonotype was observed a few times. This chain links TRBV3-1 with TRBJ1-2, with D possibly TRBD1 on 6 matching bases. Germline lookup yields CDR1 LGHDT and CDR2 YNNKEL (reference sequence). The CDR3 has 15 amino acids. V dropped 6 bases and J dropped 4 bases, with 18 bases sitting between them. The CDR3: CASSPRTGPVYGYTF. The CDR3 nucleotides are TGTGCCAGCAGTCCAAGAACAGGGCCAGTCTATGGCTACACCTTC.

This clonotype has just a few counts. V usage is TRBV27 and J usage is TRBJ2-4; 8 bases fit TRBD1. Per the germline V gene, CDR1 is MNHEY and CDR2 is SMNVEV (reference sequence). J was trimmed by 0 bases and V by 5 bases; bases with no gene match: 3. The CDR3 spans 15 residues. The CDR3 is CASSRQGIAKNIQYF. The CDR3, as DNA: TGTGCCAGCAGTAGACAGGGGATAGCCAAAAACATTCAGTACTTC.

This clonotype was counted a few times. V gene TRBV12-3 or TRBV12-4 combines with J gene TRBJ2-2, with unresolved D. V was clipped by 5 bases and J by 4 bases, with 8 bases between them. The CDR3 loop spans 13 amino acids. The CDR3 loop is CASSPQVTGELFF. DNA for the CDR3: TGTGCCAGCAGTCCCCAGGTCACCGGGGAGCTGTTTTTT.